The clone carrying this T cell receptor (beta chain) was detected only a few times. Its antigen is not known. CDR1 is MGHRA and CDR2 is YSYEKL in the germline V gene. V lost 0 bases, J lost 6 bases, and 12 bases lay in between. This CDR3 is 14 amino acids long. This specimen belongs to a study of cytomegalovirus exposure and HLA in healthy donors. The overall study: Prior work identified roughly 120 million unique TCR beta sequences in some 200 million T cells.

Findings of the study overall: A link between a missense DCLRE1C variant and TCR beta V- and J-gene trimming emerged from a later analysis. According to a later analysis, most TCR beta chains associated with CMV appeared HLA-restricted.

PCR involved 60 Vbeta and 13 Jbeta primers. The protocol was immunoSEQ multiplex PCR, while the TCRdb copy is restricted to in-frame clones and leaves out a portion. Here the sample spans some 170,000 clones, 81% being singletons. Donors in the study were healthy people who gave bone marrow. This receptor was identified in a woman aged 18-30 years in good health and CMV-seropositive. Material for sequencing was PBMCs. The rearrangement links TRBV4-1 to TRBJ2-7; TRBD2 might be the D (6 bases). The CDR3 is CASSQDGSGGEQYF. In DNA form, the CDR3 reads TGCGCCAGCAGCCAAGACGGGTCCGGGGGCGAGCAGTACTTC.